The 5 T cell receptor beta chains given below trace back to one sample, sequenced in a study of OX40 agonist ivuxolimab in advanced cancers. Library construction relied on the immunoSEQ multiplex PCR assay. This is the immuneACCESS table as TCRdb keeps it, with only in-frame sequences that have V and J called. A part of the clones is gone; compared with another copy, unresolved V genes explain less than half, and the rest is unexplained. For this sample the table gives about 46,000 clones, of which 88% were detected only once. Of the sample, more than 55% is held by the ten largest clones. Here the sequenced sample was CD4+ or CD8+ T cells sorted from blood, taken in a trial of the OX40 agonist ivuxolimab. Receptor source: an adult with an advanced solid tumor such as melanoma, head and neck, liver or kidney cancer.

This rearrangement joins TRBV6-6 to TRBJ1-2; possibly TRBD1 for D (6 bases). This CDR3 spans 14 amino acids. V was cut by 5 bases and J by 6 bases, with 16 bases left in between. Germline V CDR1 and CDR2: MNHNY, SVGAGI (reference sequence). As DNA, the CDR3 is TGTGCCAGCAGTACTTCAGGGGTTGCCCATGGCTACACCTTC. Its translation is CASSTSGVAHGYTF.

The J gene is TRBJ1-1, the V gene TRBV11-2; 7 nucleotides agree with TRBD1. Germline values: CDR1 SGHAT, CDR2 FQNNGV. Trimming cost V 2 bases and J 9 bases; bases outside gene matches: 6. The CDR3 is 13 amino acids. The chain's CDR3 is CASSLYRGRQAFF. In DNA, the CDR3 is TGTGCCAGCAGCTTATACAGGGGTCGGCAAGCTTTCTTT.

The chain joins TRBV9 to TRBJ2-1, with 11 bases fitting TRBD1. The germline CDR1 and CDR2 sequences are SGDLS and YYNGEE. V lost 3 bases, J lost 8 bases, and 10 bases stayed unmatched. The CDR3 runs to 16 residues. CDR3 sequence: CASSALPGTGGDEQFF. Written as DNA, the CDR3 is TGTGCCAGCAGCGCCCTTCCCGGGACAGGGGGTGATGAGCAGTTCTTC.

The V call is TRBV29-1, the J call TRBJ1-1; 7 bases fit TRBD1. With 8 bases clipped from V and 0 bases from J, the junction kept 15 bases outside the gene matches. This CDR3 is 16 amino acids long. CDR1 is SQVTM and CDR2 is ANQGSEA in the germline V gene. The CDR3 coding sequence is TGCAGCACTCAGGGGGGGGGCGCGTCTCTGAACACTGAAGCTTTCTTT. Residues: CSTQGGGASLNTEAFF.

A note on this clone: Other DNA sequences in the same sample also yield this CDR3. In nucleotides, the CDR3 is TGCAGCGATTACTCCCGGGTTAACTATGGCTACACCTTC. It is translated as CSDYSRVNYGYTF. The chain uses TRBV29-1 and TRBJ1-2; unclear D gene. Germline V gives CDR1 SQVTM, CDR2 ANQGSEA. The CDR3 runs to 13 residues. The V end lost 7 bases, the J end lost 1 base, and 13 bases lay between the germline ends.